This T cell receptor beta chain emerged from a study of shared clonotypes between healthy human individuals. Naive CD8 cells lacked CD45RO and underwent positive selection for CCR7, leaving out terminally differentiated effector memory CD45RA+ cells. The CDR3 sequence is 11 residues long. Germline V gene data show CDR1 as SGHNT and CDR2 as YYREEE (reference sequence). V was pared by 5 bases and J by 6 bases, with 7 bases between. Here immunoSEQ multiplex PCR was the method, and the copy in TCRdb shows in-frame clones only, minus some. The table lists 1.5 million to 2.5 million clones, over 85% of them singletons. This clone was detected once.

The sequence was collected from a man between 18 and 35 years old in good health. The chain combines TRBV5-4 with TRBJ2-3; D uncertain. Material for sequencing was naive CD8+ T cells sorted from blood. The CDR3 region is CASSQADTQYF. The CDR3 DNA reads TGTGCCAGCAGTCAAGCGGATACGCAGTATTTT. Together with reference TRBV5-4 and TRBJ2-3, the CDR3 gives the full variable domain: ETGVTQSPTHLIKTRGQQVTLRCSSQSGHNTVSWYQQALGQGPQFIFQYYREEENGRGNFPPRFSGLQFPNYSSELNVNALELDDSALYLCASSQADTQYFGPGTRLTVL.